This record covers a single T cell receptor (beta chain). The target antigen is unknown. This sample was included in a study of T-cell reconstitution after alpha-beta-depleted transplantation in children. This CDR3 contains 15 residues. The germline V and J ends were trimmed by 6 bases and 2 bases, with 15 bases remaining between them. Germline V gives CDR1 SGHKS, CDR2 YYEKEE (reference sequence). Library preparation (for TCRbeta) was performed with unique molecular identifiers. TCRdb redid the calling of the PCR reads with MiXCR, one entry per CDR3 protein. Of about a million distinct CDR3 sequences listed, roughly 29% are singletons. Study-wide findings and caveats: When one year had passed after transplant, most T-cell counts and diversity came from newly produced T cells. Several hundred expanded graft clones reportedly were the source of alpha-beta T cells about two months after transplant. Recipient T cells and thymic progenitors that survived were the source of the high TCRbeta diversity seen at day 60 in some patients.

The chain links TRBV5-5 to TRBJ2-1; D ambiguous. This sample comprised PBMCs, mostly from graft donor cells, obtained 360 days after TCRalphabeta/CD19-depleted stem cell transplant. This clonotype was obtained from a boy less than two years old who had a stem cell transplant for SCID, so the T cells may come from the graft donor. CDR3 nucleotides: TGTGCCAGCATCGTGACCCCTGGGGCCTACAATGAGCAGTTCTTC. It encodes CASIVTPGAYNEQFF.